This record covers a single TCR beta chain. Its antigen is still unknown. After removal of 5 bases from V and 0 bases from J, the junction contained 3 bases not matched to a gene. The CDR3 length is 14 residues. CDR1 and CDR2 (germline): SQVTM, ANQGSEA. This sample is drawn from a study of cytomegalovirus exposure and HLA in healthy donors. As for the study in general: A subsequent analysis reported that the roughly 120 validation repertoires were produced on the same platform that had also been used for the 600 to 800 first-cohort repertoires. Study outcomes and limitations: Researchers catalogued 150 or so TCR beta chains as cytomegalovirus-associated.

Profiled with immunoSEQ multiplex PCR; TCRdb holds only in-frame clones, not every one. Counted here are more than 60,000 clones, over 90% occurring once; the ten biggest clones make up about 4.6%. Among the roughly 120 subjects of the validation cohort, separate from the roughly 600-subject first cohort, were the donors. The source of this sequence is a woman aged 18-30 years in good health and CMV-seropositive. This rearrangement joins TRBV29-1 to TRBJ2-1; 8 nucleotides match TRBD1. The sample taken for sequencing was PBMCs. CDR3 in amino acids: CSVSDRGSYNEQFF. Here the CDR3 DNA reads TGCAGCGTTTCAGACAGGGGCTCCTACAATGAGCAGTTCTTC.